This T cell receptor beta chain was found in a study of shared clonotypes between healthy human individuals. Study-level findings and limits: An expected dependence of interdonor clonotype sharing on sequencing depth was noted.

Some clones are missing from TCRdb's copy, which holds only in-frame ones; the method was immunoSEQ multiplex PCR. The data show some 900,000 clones, over 60% seen once. As concerns this clone: Its antigen is unidentified.

The length of the CDR3 is 14 residues. From germline, CDR1 is KGHSH and CDR2 LQKENI. V shed 3 bases, J shed 7 bases, and the junction held 4 bases outside the gene matches. The sequenced sample was memory CD4+ T cells sorted from blood. Subset here: CD45RA-negative fraction. The chain links TRBV18 to TRBJ2-2, with TRBD2 matching over 8 bases. The receptor's source is a young man in good health. This CDR3 is CASSPGLAGGELFF. Written as DNA, the CDR3 is TGTGCCAGCTCACCCGGACTAGCTGGCGGGGAGCTGTTTTTT. The full variable domain, completed using reference TRBV18 and TRBJ2-2, is NAGVMQNPRHLVRRRGQEARLRCSPMKGHSHVYWYRQLPEEGLKFMVYLQKENIIDESGMPKERFSAEFPKEGPSILRIQQVVRGDSAAYFCASSPGLAGGELFFGEGSRLTVL.